This passage covers 3 T cell receptor beta chains from one sample sequenced in a study of STAT5B mutations in CD4+ large granular lymphocyte leukemia. Some clones are missing from TCRdb's copy, which holds only in-frame ones; the method was immunoSEQ multiplex PCR. This sample has approximately 40,000 clones, with roughly 80% found just once. Sequenced sample: CD4+ T cells from blood buffy coats. The receptors come from a human donor in good health.

The gene calls are TRBV5-6 and TRBJ2-7; D not certain. Per the germline V gene, CDR1 is SGHDT and CDR2 is YYEEEE. V was pared by 4 bases and J by 0 bases, with 11 bases between. The CDR3 contains 14 residues. Written as DNA, the CDR3 is TGTGCCAGCAGCCTACGGATTTCCTCCTACGAGCAGTACTTC. It yields the protein CASSLRISSYEQYF.

The V call is TRBV6-6, the J call TRBJ1-1, with 8 nucleotides matching TRBD1. The CDR3 consists of 14 residues. The germline CDR1 and CDR2 sequences are MNHNY and SVGAGI (reference sequence). J was trimmed by 1 base and V by 7 bases; bases with no gene match: 5. CDR3 region: CASTRQGPNTEAFF. The DNA of the CDR3 is TGTGCCAGCACCCGACAGGGGCCGAACACTGAAGCTTTCTTT.

CDR3 nucleotides: TGTGCCAGTAGTATAGGGCAGGGCCCACTCTATGGCTACACCTTC. This sequence encodes CASSIGQGPLYGYTF. The rearrangement links TRBV19 to TRBJ1-2, with a weak D call TRBD1 (5 bases). The CDR3 covers 15 residues. V was trimmed by 1 base and J by 4 bases, leaving 13 bases between them. From germline, CDR1 is LNHDA and CDR2 SQIVND (reference sequence).